The rows below give T cell receptor beta chains drawn from one sample of a study of siplizumab effects on memory and regulatory T cells. Sequenced by immunoSEQ multiplex PCR; TCRdb stores in-frame clones only, minus some. Of 100,000 or so clones listed, about 91% were seen once; the top ten hold about 2.4%. The specimen was CD4+ T cells sorted from blood. The receptors were gathered from a human donor in good health. Some clones in this sample may be carry-over from other donors' samples. CDR3s include the opening cysteine and the closing phenylalanine or tryptophan. The D gene is left open where the match is weak. A clone size is listed for some rows: how often the clone was seen (once, few, many), or a class if it is expanded.

size	V	D	J	CDR3	DNA
.	TRBV15	.	TRBJ2-7	CATSRTSYEQYF	TGTGCCACCAGCAGAACAAGCTACGAGCAGTACTTC
.	TRBV10-1	TRBD2	TRBJ2-5	CASSRTSGSLETQYF	TGCGCCAGCAGCCGGACTAGCGGGAGTTTAGAGACCCAGTACTTC
.	TRBV4-1	TRBD2	TRBJ2-2	CASSQRSGKDTGELFF	TGCGCCAGCAGCCAACGCAGCGGGAAAGACACCGGGGAGCTGTTTTTT
.	TRBV6-1	TRBD1	TRBJ2-7	CASSDYGTGSYEQYF	TGTGCCAGCAGTGACTACGGGACAGGTTCCTACGAGCAGTACTTC
.	TRBV19	TRBD1	TRBJ1-4	CASRDPGQATNEKLFF	TGTGCCAGTAGAGACCCAGGACAGGCAACTAATGAAAAACTGTTTTTT
.	TRBV5-4	TRBD2	TRBJ2-7	CASSRFGLADYEQYF	TGTGCCAGCAGCCGCTTCGGACTAGCGGACTACGAGCAGTACTTC
.	TRBV5-1	TRBD2	TRBJ2-1	CASSSGLAGGYNEQFF	TGCGCCAGCAGCAGTGGACTAGCGGGTGGGTACAATGAGCAGTTCTTC
.	TRBV5-4	.	TRBJ1-4	CASSLAGAQEKLFF	TGTGCCAGCAGCTTGGCCGGGGCGCAGGAAAAACTGTTTTTT
.	TRBV2	.	TRBJ2-3	CASRMRDFSTDTQYF	TGTGCCAGCAGGATGAGGGATTTTAGCACAGATACGCAGTATTTT
.	TRBV5-5	TRBD2	TRBJ2-1	CASSSTSGRMFF	TGTGCCAGCAGCTCCACTAGCGGGAGAATGTTCTTC
.	TRBV7-9	TRBD2	TRBJ2-5	CASRSTSEETQYF	TGTGCCAGCAGGTCCACTAGCGAAGAGACCCAGTACTTC
.	TRBV7-3	.	TRBJ2-3	CASRSRSGADTQYF	TGTGCCAGCAGGTCCCGTAGCGGTGCAGATACGCAGTATTTT
.	TRBV28	TRBD1	TRBJ2-1	CASQSTGAGNEQFF	TGTGCCAGCCAGTCGACAGGGGCTGGAAATGAGCAGTTCTTC
.	TRBV7-2	TRBD1	TRBJ2-3	CASSLGGQHTDTQYF	TGTGCCAGCAGCTTAGGGGGACAGCACACAGATACGCAGTATTTT
once	TRBV19	.	TRBJ2-5	CASSIVPHTGHQETQYF	TGTGCCAGTAGTATAGTCCCCCACACAGGGCACCAAGAGACCCAGTACTTC
few	TRBV7-3	.	TRBJ2-3	CASSLKGERADTQYF	TGTGCCAGCAGCTTAAAAGGGGAAAGGGCAGATACGCAGTATTTT
.	TRBV7-9	.	TRBJ1-4	CASSPGRGGTNEKLFF	TGTGCCAGCAGCCCCGGGAGGGGAGGAACTAATGAAAAACTGTTTTTT
.	TRBV7-3	TRBD1	TRBJ2-2	CASSIQGVDTGELFF	TGTGCCAGCAGTATACAGGGGGTGGATACCGGGGAGCTGTTTTTT
.	TRBV30	TRBD1	TRBJ1-1	CAWSPDRGREAFF	TGTGCCTGGAGCCCCGACAGGGGCCGTGAAGCTTTCTTT
.	TRBV11-3	.	TRBJ2-5	CASGRQGLETQYF	TGTGCCAGCGGCCGACAAGGGTTAGAGACCCAGTACTTC
few	TRBV18	TRBD1	TRBJ1-1	CASSPGAGAGGNTEAFF	TGTGCCAGCTCCCCAGGGGCGGGGGCAGGGGGGAACACTGAAGCTTTCTTT
few	TRBV25-1	.	TRBJ1-5	CASKAGSDQPQHF	TGTGCCAGCAAGGCAGGGAGCGATCAGCCCCAGCATTTT
.	TRBV18	.	TRBJ2-1	CASSPFRGNEQFF	TGTGCCAGCTCACCATTTCGGGGCAATGAGCAGTTCTTC
.	TRBV19	.	TRBJ1-1	CASSIPGTTEAFF	TGTGCCAGTAGTATACCGGGGACCACTGAAGCTTTCTTT
.	TRBV7-9	.	TRBJ1-1	CASSLAIAAVAEAFF	TGTGCCAGCAGCTTAGCGATTGCAGCGGTGGCTGAAGCTTTCTTT
once	TRBV6-1	.	TRBJ2-3	CASSLTSTDTQYF	TGTGCCAGCAGTTTGACTAGCACAGATACGCAGTATTTT
.	TRBV4-2	TRBD1	TRBJ2-3	CASSQAIRRQGIELKPDTQYF	TGTGCCAGCAGCCAAGCGATTCGGAGACAGGGGATAGAACTTAAGCCAGATACGCAGTATTTT
.	TRBV6-1	.	TRBJ2-7	CASSGYWDEQYF	TGTGCCAGCAGTGGTTATTGGGACGAGCAGTACTTC
.	TRBV2	TRBD1	TRBJ2-5	CATKQGAGETQYF	TGTGCCACCAAGCAGGGGGCCGGGGAGACCCAGTACTTC
.	TRBV9	TRBD2	TRBJ2-2	CASSVASGANTGELFF	TGTGCCAGCAGCGTAGCTAGCGGGGCGAACACCGGGGAGCTGTTTTTT
.	TRBV4-1	.	TRBJ2-3	CASSPPFRGATTDTQYF	TGCGCCAGCAGCCCCCCATTTAGGGGGGCGACTACAGATACGCAGTATTTT
.	TRBV18	TRBD2	TRBJ2-1	CASSQRTLSGSSYNEQFF	TGTGCCAGCTCACAGAGGACCCTTAGCGGGAGTTCGTACAATGAGCAGTTCTTC
.	TRBV6-5	TRBD1	TRBJ2-5	CASSPDRGHQETQYF	TGTGCCAGCAGCCCCGACAGGGGTCACCAAGAGACCCAGTACTTC
.	TRBV5-5	TRBD1	TRBJ1-4	CASSLSGGGPGEKLFF	TGTGCCAGCAGCCTCTCAGGGGGAGGGCCGGGTGAAAAACTGTTTTTT
once	TRBV19	TRBD1	TRBJ2-7	CASSMGQGSVEQYF	TGTGCCAGTAGCATGGGACAGGGGAGTGTGGAGCAGTACTTC